This T cell receptor beta chain was sequenced during a study of CD8+ T cells in alopecia areata. Deletions cut 4 bases from V and 9 bases from J, with 7 bases between. Looked up from germline, CDR1 is SGHTA and CDR2 is FQGNSA. The CDR3 runs to 11 residues. RNA, once extracted, was reverse transcribed into cDNA for use as the sequencing template. Measured with immunoSEQ multiplex PCR; TCRdb has only the in-frame clones, and not every one. The table has 120,000 or so clones, roughly 50% seen once; the top ten hold roughly a tenth. The sequence derives from a human donor with alopecia areata. The sample comprised NKG2D-low CD8+ T cells sorted from blood. The chain recombines TRBV7-2 with TRBJ2-1; D gene unclear. The CDR3 DNA is TGTGCCAGCAGCTCTACAGCTGAGCAGTTCTTC. Its protein is CASSSTAEQFF.